This T cell receptor beta chain appears in the sequencing data of a study of cytomegalovirus exposure and HLA in healthy donors. The study, taken as a whole, reports: Certain sequence variants were highly shared and formed a cluster, and this cluster was likely a sequencing artifact. Within an earlier analysis, most TCR beta V segments proved productive either about 90% or about 30% of the time. The listing of 160 or so TCR beta chains classed them as cytomegalovirus-associated. A later analysis found TCR association rates differed by HLA locus, highest for DRB1 and lowest for HLA-C.

Primers: 60 Vbeta forward and 13 Jbeta reverse. Data came from immunoSEQ multiplex PCR; TCRdb stores just in-frame clones and leaves some out. The repertoire holds roughly 100,000 clones, with about 15% as singletons. Of note for this clone: Its cognate antigen is unknown.

The CDR3 sequence is 15 residues long. Germline V gene data show CDR1 as SQVTM and CDR2 as ANQGSEA. Trimming pared 4 bases from V and 8 bases from J, leaving 22 bases between. The chain recombines TRBV29-1 with TRBJ2-3; D may be TRBD1 (6 bases). This TCR derives from a female donor in good health and CMV-seronegative. The sample comprised PBMCs. CDR3 DNA sequence: TGCAGCGTTGTCGGACAGCGTAGTTGGTTGAGTACGCAGTATTTT. This sequence encodes CSVVGQRSWLSTQYF.